These T cell receptor beta chains were read from a single sample in a study of human T cells and chemical hapten exposure. From the RACE reads, TCRdb called clonotypes with MiXCR, one entry per CDR3 protein. The profile shows more than 300,000 distinct CDR3 sequences, around 5.5% of them singletons. The sequences come from whole blood, collected in connection with sensitization to the hapten diphenylcyclopropenone (DPC). All receptors derive from a woman younger than 30 with alopecia areata. Some clones in this sample may be carry-over from other donors' samples. CDR3s include the opening cysteine and the closing phenylalanine or tryptophan. The D gene is left open where the match is weak. Clone size, where shown, is once, few, many, or a class for clones that have expanded.

v_gene	d_gene	j_gene	abundance	CDR3aa	CDR3nt
TRBV12-3/TRBV12-4	TRBD1	TRBJ2-7	few	CASSPRDRWVSYEQYF	TGTGCCAGCAGCCCAAGGGACAGGTGGGTTTCCTACGAGCAGTACTTC
TRBV12-3/TRBV12-4	.	TRBJ2-1	many	CASSLRAAVSSYNEQFF	TGTGCCAGCAGTTTACGGGCGGCGGTGAGCTCCTACAATGAGCAGTTCTTC
TRBV3-1	TRBD1	TRBJ2-5	many	CASSPGTGRDAEETQYF	TGTGCCAGCAGCCCAGGGACAGGGAGAGATGCCGAAGAGACCCAGTACTTC
TRBV10-3	.	TRBJ1-2	many	CAIKAGSVDYGYTF	TGTGCCATCAAGGCTGGGAGTGTGGACTATGGCTACACCTTC
TRBV6-2/TRBV6-3	.	TRBJ1-5	many	CASSPRGNYVGEQPQHF	TGTGCCAGCAGCCCGCGGGGTAATTATGTGGGGGAGCAGCCCCAGCATTTT
TRBV6-2/TRBV6-3	TRBD2	TRBJ2-1	many	CASKLEGGSYNEQFF	TGTGCCAGCAAATTAGAGGGAGGGTCCTACAATGAGCAGTTCTTC
TRBV7-9	TRBD2	TRBJ2-3	many	CASSPRGGGTTDTQYF	TGTGCCAGCAGCCCCCGGGGGGGCGGGACCACAGATACGCAGTATTTT
TRBV11-2	.	TRBJ2-5	once	CASSLERETQTLYF	TGTGCCAGCAGCTTAGAAAGAGAGACGCAGACCCTGTACTTC
TRBV6-5	TRBD1	TRBJ1-6	.	CASSRTTGGTNSPLHF	TGTGCCAGCAGTAGGACCACAGGGGGTACAAATTCACCCCTCCACTTT
TRBV5-1	TRBD1	TRBJ2-7	many	CASSLQPDRGREQYF	TGCGCCAGCAGCTTGCAACCGGACAGGGGGCGCGAGCAGTACTTC
TRBV2	TRBD1	TRBJ2-6	few	CAKQDRESSGANVLTF	TGTGCCAAACAGGACAGGGAGAGTTCTGGGGCCAACGTCCTGACTTTC
TRBV20-1	TRBD1	TRBJ1-5	few	CSAEDREDQPQHF	TGCAGTGCCGAAGACAGGGAGGATCAGCCCCAGCATTTT
TRBV6-7	.	TRBJ1-2	few	CASSYGPDHPDYGYTF	TGTGCCAGCAGTTACGGGCCCGACCATCCTGACTATGGCTACACCTTC
TRBV6-5	TRBD1	TRBJ1-3	few	CASSYSRQGASGNTIYF	TGTGCCAGCAGTTACTCGCGGCAGGGGGCATCTGGAAACACCATATATTTT
TRBV9	.	TRBJ1-4	many	CASGQGNEKLFF	TGTGCCAGCGGGCAGGGGAATGAAAAACTGTTTTTT
TRBV11-1	.	TRBJ2-7	.	CASSLNLYEQYF	TGTGCCAGCAGCTTAAACCTCTACGAGCAGTACTTC
TRBV5-5	.	TRBJ1-2	.	CASSLGLGDPKLGYTF	TGTGCCAGCAGCTTGGGATTGGGGGACCCAAAGCTCGGCTACACCTTC
TRBV9	TRBD2	TRBJ2-7	few	CASSPLGGASYEQYF	TGTGCCAGCAGCCCGTTGGGAGGGGCTTCCTACGAGCAGTACTTC
TRBV4-3	.	TRBJ1-5	many	CASSQDIRAGHQPQHF	TGCGCCAGCAGCCAAGATATCAGGGCGGGCCATCAGCCCCAGCATTTT
TRBV28	TRBD1	TRBJ2-2	many	CASRSGQGTGELFF	TGTGCCAGCAGATCGGGACAGGGGACCGGGGAGCTGTTTTTT
TRBV9	.	TRBJ1-6	.	CASSPHDPLNSPLHF	TGTGCCAGCAGCCCACACGACCCCTTGAATTCACCCCTCCACTTT
TRBV3-1	.	TRBJ1-2	.	CASSRSAEGHNYGYTF	TGTGCCAGCAGCCGTTCGGCAGAGGGCCACAACTATGGCTACACCTTC
TRBV4-3	TRBD1	TRBJ1-2	.	CASSQGGDRGREGYTF	TGCGCCAGCAGCCAAGGGGGAGACAGGGGGCGAGAGGGCTACACCTTC
TRBV27	TRBD1	TRBJ1-5	.	CASSFVGQGFRQPQHF	TGTGCCAGCAGTTTTGTGGGACAGGGGTTCCGTCAGCCCCAGCATTTT
TRBV10-3	.	TRBJ2-3	few	CATGGDGSTDTQYF	TGTGCCACCGGGGGTGACGGTTCCACAGATACGCAGTATTTT
TRBV7-2	.	TRBJ1-5	few	CASSYRDQPQHF	TGTGCCAGCAGCTACCGCGATCAGCCCCAGCATTTT
TRBV7-3	TRBD1	TRBJ1-1	few	CASSLRGQGEGRTEAFF	TGTGCCAGCAGCTTAAGGGGACAGGGGGAGGGTCGCACTGAAGCTTTCTTT
TRBV10-3	.	TRBJ1-3	many	CAISIDRSSGNTIYF	TGTGCCATCAGTATTGACAGGTCCTCTGGAAACACCATATATTTT
TRBV7-9	.	TRBJ2-1	few	CASSFGLDNEQFF	TGTGCCAGCAGCTTTGGGCTTGACAATGAGCAGTTCTTC
TRBV6-4	.	TRBJ2-1	.	CASSANPFGGEQFF	TGTGCCAGCAGCGCTAACCCGTTCGGCGGGGAGCAGTTCTTC
TRBV7-2	.	TRBJ2-3	.	CASSFDPTDTQYF	TGTGCCAGCAGCTTCGATCCCACAGATACGCAGTATTTT